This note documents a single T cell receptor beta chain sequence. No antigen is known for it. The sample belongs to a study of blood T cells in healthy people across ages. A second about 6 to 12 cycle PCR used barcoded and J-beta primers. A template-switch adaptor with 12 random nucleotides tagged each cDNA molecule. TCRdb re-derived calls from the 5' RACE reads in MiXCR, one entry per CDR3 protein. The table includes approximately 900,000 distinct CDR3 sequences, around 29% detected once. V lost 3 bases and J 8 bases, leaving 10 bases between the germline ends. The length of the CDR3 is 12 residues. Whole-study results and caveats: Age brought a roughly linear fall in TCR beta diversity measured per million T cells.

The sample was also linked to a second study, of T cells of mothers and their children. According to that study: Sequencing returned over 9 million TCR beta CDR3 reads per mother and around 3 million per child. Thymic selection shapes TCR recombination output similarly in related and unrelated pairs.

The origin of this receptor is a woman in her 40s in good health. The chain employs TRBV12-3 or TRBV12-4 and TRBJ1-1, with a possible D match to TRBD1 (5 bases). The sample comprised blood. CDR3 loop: CASSFATEEAFF. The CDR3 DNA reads TGTGCCAGCAGTTTTGCGACAGAGGAAGCTTTCTTT.